This T cell receptor (beta chain) was sequenced in a study of T cell responses to AZD1222 COVID-19 vaccine. Study results and limitations: Without day 14 samples, only post-peak T cell repertoires were studied.

Of note for this clone: Antigen: not known.

Trimming cost V 10 bases and J 7 bases; bases outside gene matches: 7. This CDR3 spans 13 amino acids. The germline gives CDR1 SNHLY, CDR2 FYNNEI. Data came from immunoSEQ multiplex PCR; TCRdb stores just in-frame clones and leaves some out. In the table there are some 180,000 clones, around 92% of which are singletons. The source was peripheral blood, collected on day 0 of AZD1222 vaccination. The V call is TRBV2, the J call TRBJ1-6, with TRBD1 matching 7 bases. The TCR originated in an adult in good health. This CDR3 reads CANQDRLNSPLHF. As DNA, the CDR3 is TGTGCCAACCAGGACAGGTTGAATTCACCCCTCCACTTT.